This T cell receptor (beta chain) was captured by sequencing in a study of T cells after posttransplantation cyclophosphamide. TCRdb's copy holds only in-frame clones and misses some; the assay was immunoSEQ multiplex PCR. The specimen has around 24,000 clones, none found just once. V dropped 3 bases and J dropped 3; count of bases not matched to a gene: 1. CDR3 length equals 14 residues. Germline loops: CDR1 PRHDT, CDR2 FYEKMQ (reference sequence). This clone was recorded at least ten times. The sample holds other DNA sequences that translate to the same CDR3. Sample: PBMCs. The receptor comes from a woman aged 60-70 years in good health, CMV-negative, and a related stem cell transplant donor. The chain carries TRBV13 and TRBJ2-2; 7 bases map to TRBD1. DNA of the CDR3: TGTGCCAGCAGCTTCGGGACAGACACCGGGGAGCTGTTTTTT. Translated, it gives CASSFGTDTGELFF.